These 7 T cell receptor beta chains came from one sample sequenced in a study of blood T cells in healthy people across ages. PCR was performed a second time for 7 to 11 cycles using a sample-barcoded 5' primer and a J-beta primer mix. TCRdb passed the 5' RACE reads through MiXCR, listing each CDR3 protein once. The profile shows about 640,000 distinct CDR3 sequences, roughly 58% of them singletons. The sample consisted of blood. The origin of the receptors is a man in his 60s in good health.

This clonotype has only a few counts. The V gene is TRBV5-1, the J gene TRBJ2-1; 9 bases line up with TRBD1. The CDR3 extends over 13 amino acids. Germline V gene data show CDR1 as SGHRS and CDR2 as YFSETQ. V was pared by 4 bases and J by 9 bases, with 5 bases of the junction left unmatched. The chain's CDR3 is CASSTGTGLEQFF. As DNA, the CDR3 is TGCGCCAGCAGCACAGGGACAGGGCTTGAGCAGTTCTTC. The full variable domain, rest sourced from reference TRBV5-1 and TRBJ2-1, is KAGVTQTPRYLIKTRGQQVTLSCSPISGHRSVSWYQQTPGQGLQFLFEYFSETQRNKGNFPGRFSGRQFSNSRSEMNVSTLELGDSALYLCASSTGTGLEQFFGPGTRLTVL.

The CDR3 DNA sequence: TGTGCCAGCAGTTCCCAACCCCGAGGCGGCTACACCTTC. It codes for CASSSQPRGGYTF. This chain uses TRBV27 with TRBJ1-2; no clear D. Per the germline V gene, CDR1 is MNHEY and CDR2 is SMNVEV (reference sequence). The germline V and J ends were trimmed by 4 bases and 8 bases, with 14 bases remaining between them. The CDR3 has 13 amino acids.

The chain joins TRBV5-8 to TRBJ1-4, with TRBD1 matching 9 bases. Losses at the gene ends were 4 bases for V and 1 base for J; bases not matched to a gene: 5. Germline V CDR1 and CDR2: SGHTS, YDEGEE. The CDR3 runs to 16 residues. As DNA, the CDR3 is TGTGCCAGCAGCCCCGGGACAGGGTTAACTAATGAAAAACTGTTTTTT. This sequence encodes CASSPGTGLTNEKLFF.

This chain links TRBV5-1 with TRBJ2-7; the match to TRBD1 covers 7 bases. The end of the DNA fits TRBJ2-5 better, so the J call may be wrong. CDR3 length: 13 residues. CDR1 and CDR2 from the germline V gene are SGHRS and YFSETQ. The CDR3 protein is CASGDSAAETQYF. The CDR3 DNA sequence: TGCGCCAGCGGGGACAGTGCGGCGGAGACCCAGTACTTC.

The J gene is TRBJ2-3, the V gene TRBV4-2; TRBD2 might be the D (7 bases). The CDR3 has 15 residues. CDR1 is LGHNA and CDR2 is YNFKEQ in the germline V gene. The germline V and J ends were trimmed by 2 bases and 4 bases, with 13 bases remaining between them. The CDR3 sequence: CASSQLGGPADTQYF. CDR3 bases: TGTGCCAGCAGCCAATTGGGGGGGCCTGCAGATACGCAGTATTTT.

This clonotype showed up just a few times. CDR3 DNA: TGTGCCAGCAGCAAACAGGGGAGCTCCTATAATTCACCCCTCCACTTT. Amino acid sequence: CASSKQGSSYNSPLHF. The rearrangement joins TRBV7-6 to TRBJ1-6; 7 bases agree with TRBD1. The germline gives CDR1 SGHVS, CDR2 FNYEAQ. The length of the CDR3 is 16 residues. Trimming at V came to 5 bases and at J to 0 bases, leaving 4 bases not matched to a gene.

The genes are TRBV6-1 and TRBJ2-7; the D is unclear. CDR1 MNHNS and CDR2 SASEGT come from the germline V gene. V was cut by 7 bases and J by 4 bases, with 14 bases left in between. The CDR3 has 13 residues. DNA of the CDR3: TGTGCCAGCACCCCAGGTCTTTTTTACGAGCAGTACTTC. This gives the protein CASTPGLFYEQYF.